The 26 T cell receptor beta chains given below trace back to one sample, sequenced in a study of CD8 T cells in Susac syndrome. Reverse transcription of roughly 0.45 to 1 ug RNA used random hexamers. Each CDR3 protein is one row after TCRdb ran MiXCR on the immunoSEQ multiplex PCR reads. The sample includes some 260,000 distinct CDR3 sequences, approximately 85% of them seen just once. What was sequenced was CD8+ T cells from PBMCs. Receptors originate from a human donor with multiple sclerosis.

The J gene is TRBJ2-4, the V gene TRBV7-9; D gene uncertain. Trimming took 1 base from V and 8 from J, leaving 6 bases between them. The germline gives CDR1 SEHNR, CDR2 FQNEAQ (reference sequence). The CDR3 length is 12 residues. The CDR3 sequence is CASSLVVDIQYF. The CDR3 DNA reads as TGTGCCAGCAGCTTAGTCGTGGACATTCAGTACTTC.

J is TRBJ2-3 and V is TRBV30; 10 bases align to TRBD2. V dropped 8 bases and J dropped 1; count of bases not matched to a gene: 9. This CDR3 is built from 15 residues. Germline V lookup: CDR1 GTSNPN, CDR2 SVGIG (reference sequence). CDR3 DNA sequence: TGTGCCCGCTCTCCCGGGACTAGCGGCACAGATACGCAGTATTTT. Translating it yields CARSPGTSGTDTQYF. Full variable domain (missing parts from reference TRBV30 and TRBJ2-3): SQTIHQWPATLVQPVGSPLSLECTVEGTSNPNLYWYRQAAGRGLQLLFYSVGIGQISSEVPQNLSASRPQDRQFILSSKKLLLSDSGFYLCARSPGTSGTDTQYFGPGTRLTVL.

CDR3: CASSLGHPLGGLFF. In DNA form, the CDR3 reads TGCGCCAGCAGCTTGGGACACCCGTTAGGGGGTCTGTTTTTT. V is TRBV5-1 and J is TRBJ2-2, with D perhaps TRBD1 (6 bases). Germline V lookup: CDR1 SGHRS, CDR2 YFSETQ. CDR3 size: 14 residues. Between the trimmed V and J ends, which lost 0 bases and 14 bases, there was a span of 17 bases.

The chain employs TRBV7-9 and TRBJ2-7; 8 bases match TRBD2. The germline V gene has CDR1 SEHNR and CDR2 FQNEAQ (reference sequence). Losses at the gene ends were 6 bases for V and 2 bases for J; bases not matched to a gene: 12. This CDR3 region has 16 residues. The CDR3 is CASSPGGAGITYEQYF. CDR3 DNA: TGTGCCAGCAGTCCGGGAGGGGCAGGGATAACCTACGAGCAGTACTTC.

The count of this clonotype is one. The chain carries TRBV5-6 and TRBJ2-2; D call uncertain. V was clipped by 6 bases and J by 4 bases, with 13 bases between them. Germline V lookup: CDR1 SGHDT, CDR2 YYEEEE. The CDR3 is 14 amino acids. CDR3 amino acids: CASMTRVGTGELFF. CDR3 DNA: TGTGCCAGCATGACCCGGGTTGGCACCGGGGAGCTGTTTTTT.

This sequence joins TRBV20-1 and TRBJ2-3; D might be TRBD1 (5 bases). Germline V gives CDR1 DFQATT, CDR2 SNEGSKA (reference sequence). CDR3 size: 15 residues. With 0 bases removed from V and 6 bases from J, the gap between germline ends came to 16 bases. The CDR3 here is CSARDRRDAGDTQYF. The CDR3 DNA reads as TGCAGTGCTAGAGATCGCAGGGATGCAGGGGATACGCAGTATTTT.

This clonotype has a single count. The chain carries TRBV5-4 and TRBJ2-7, with 13 bases aligning to TRBD2. CDR1 is SGHNT and CDR2 is YYREEE in the germline V gene (reference sequence). With 5 bases clipped from V and 7 bases from J, the junction kept 6 bases outside the gene matches. The CDR3 extends over 14 amino acids. The CDR3 loop is CASRGTSGVSEQYF. DNA of the CDR3: TGTGCCAGCAGGGGGACTAGCGGGGTGTCGGAGCAGTACTTC.

The rearrangement uses TRBV27 and TRBJ1-1; 8 bases are shared with TRBD1. Germline trimming cut 5 bases from V and 8 bases from J; bases unmatched to any gene: 7. Germline CDR1 is MNHEY and CDR2 is SMNVEV (reference sequence). The CDR3 totals 13 residues. The CDR3 DNA sequence: TGTGCCAGCAGTCCTTCACAGGGGGGCGAAGCTTTCTTT. This translates into CASSPSQGGEAFF.

This sequence joins TRBV7-2 and TRBJ2-1; the match to TRBD2 covers 7 bases. V trimming: 2 bases; J trimming: 9 bases; junction bases outside the gene matches: 19. The germline V gene encodes CDR1 SGHTA and CDR2 FQGNSA. This CDR3 has 18 residues. The CDR3 spells CASSLTPSRRETHSEQFF. The DNA for the CDR3 is TGTGCCAGCAGCTTAACCCCCTCACGGCGGGAGACGCACAGTGAGCAGTTCTTC.

The chain has TRBV6-2 or TRBV6-3 and TRBJ1-2; D not certain. V was clipped by 0 bases and J by 8 bases, with 19 bases between them. Germline CDR1 reads MNHEY; CDR2 reads SVGEGT. The CDR3 runs to 16 residues. CDR3: CASSYSIGEGWVGYTF. In DNA, the CDR3 is TGTGCCAGCAGTTACTCGATAGGAGAGGGCTGGGTCGGCTACACCTTC.

The gene calls are TRBV4-2 and TRBJ2-1; perhaps TRBD2 as D (5 bases). Between the trimmed V and J ends, which lost 0 bases and 4 bases, there was a span of 16 bases. The germline gives CDR1 LGHNA, CDR2 YNFKEQ. The CDR3 totals 17 residues. The CDR3 DNA follows: TGTGCCAGCAGCCAAGATCGCCGGCTAGCCGATTACAATGAGCAGTTCTTC. Translated: CASSQDRRLADYNEQFF.

V is TRBV5-1 and J is TRBJ2-1; D is perhaps TRBD2 (5 bases). The CDR3 has 13 residues. Germline CDR1 and CDR2: SGHRS and YFSETQ. V was shortened by 0 bases and J by 9 bases, with 10 bases between the two germline ends. CDR3 DNA sequence: TGCGCCAGCAGCTTGGCAGAGGGCGGTGAGCAGTTCTTC. Translation gives CASSLAEGGEQFF.

The J gene is TRBJ2-2, the V gene TRBV7-8; maybe TRBD1 (6 bases). The CDR3 runs 13 residues. Germline V lookup: CDR1 SGHVS, CDR2 FQNEAQ. V was trimmed by 6 bases and J by 6 bases, leaving 11 bases between them. Here the CDR3 reads CASRVGGPGELFF. The CDR3 coding sequence is TGTGCCAGCAGGGTAGGGGGTCCCGGGGAGCTGTTTTTT.

The rearrangement uses TRBV7-9 and TRBJ2-7, with 13 bases that match TRBD2. Germline V lookup: CDR1 SEHNR, CDR2 FQNEAQ (reference sequence). The CDR3 is 15 amino acids. V shed 5 bases and J 7 bases; nucleotides not matched to a gene: 8. CDR3 loop: CASSRTSGSIGEQYF. Here the CDR3 DNA reads TGTGCCAGCAGCCGGACTAGCGGGAGTATTGGGGAGCAGTACTTC.

The chain recombines TRBV29-1 with TRBJ1-1; 7 bases match TRBD1. The V and J ends lost 2 bases and 1 base, in that order; junction bases with no gene match: 7. The CDR3 extends over 15 amino acids. CDR1 is SQVTM and CDR2 is ANQGSEA in the germline V gene. CDR3 nucleotides: TGCAGCGTTGAATTTTGGACAGGCGGGAACACTGAAGCTTTCTTT. Its translation is CSVEFWTGGNTEAFF.

This clonotype was seen a handful of times. V and J are TRBV9 and TRBJ2-7; D tentatively fits TRBD1 or TRBD2 (5 bases each). Trimming pared 1 base from V and 0 bases from J, leaving 8 bases between. Germline CDR1 is SGDLS and CDR2 is YYNGEE. CDR3 length: 14 residues. CDR3 sequence reads: CASSVRDGSYEQYF. The DNA of the CDR3 is TGTGCCAGCAGCGTAAGGGACGGCTCCTACGAGCAGTACTTC.

V and J are TRBV7-9 and TRBJ2-7, with D possibly TRBD2 on 6 matching bases. This CDR3 has 18 residues. The V end was cut by 5 bases, the J end by 6 bases, with 29 bases between. Germline V gene sequence: CDR1 SEHNR, CDR2 FQNEAQ (reference sequence). As DNA, the CDR3 is TGTGCCAGCAGCCAACCCCGTAACGACCCAGGGAGGTCGGGCGAGCAGTACTTC. Residues: CASSQPRNDPGRSGEQYF.

The chain uses TRBV6-5 and TRBJ2-3, with 10 bases identical to TRBD2. The V segment lost 0 bases and the J segment 2 bases; nucleotides outside the gene matches: 5. The CDR3 has 17 residues. Per the germline V gene, CDR1 is MNHEY and CDR2 is SVGAGI. The CDR3: CASSYSRLAGHTDTQYF. In nucleotides, the CDR3 is TGTGCCAGCAGTTACTCAAGACTAGCGGGCCACACAGATACGCAGTATTTT.

The chain couples TRBV5-6 to TRBJ1-3; no clear D gene. The germline V gene encodes CDR1 SGHDT and CDR2 YYEEEE. This CDR3 is built from 12 residues. V shed 3 bases and J shed 6 bases, with 7 bases lying between them. The CDR3 DNA is TGTGCCAGCAGCTCTTTCGAAAACACCATATATTTT. This translates into CASSSFENTIYF.

V is TRBV6-1 and J is TRBJ2-7, with D possibly TRBD1 on 6 matching bases. The CDR3 extends over 12 amino acids. The V gene's germline CDR1 is MNHNS and CDR2 SASEGT. V was shortened by 3 bases and J by 6 bases, with 9 bases between the two germline ends. CDR3 nucleotides: TGTGCCAGCAGTGAGATAGGGGGCGAGCAGTACTTC. Translated, it gives CASSEIGGEQYF.

The rearrangement joins TRBV9 to TRBJ2-2; no definite D call. Trimming removed 3 bases from V and 4 bases from J, with 19 bases in between. The CDR3 has 17 residues. The V gene's germline CDR1 is SGDLS and CDR2 YYNGEE. The CDR3 DNA reads TGTGCCAGCAGCGATCCCCTTGTTCAGCCGAGCACCGGGGAGCTGTTTTTT. This encodes CASSDPLVQPSTGELFF.

V gene TRBV3-1 combines with J gene TRBJ2-1, with D uncertain. The CDR3 is made up of 16 amino acids. Germline V gene lookup returns CDR1 LGHDT and CDR2 YNNKEL (reference sequence). Trimming cost V 4 bases and J 6 bases, with 19 bases left between them. The CDR3 region has the DNA TGTGCCAGCAGCCCCGTGGCCGGGTCTATCTCCAATGAGCAGTTCTTC. This translates into CASSPVAGSISNEQFF.

The chain carries TRBV24-1 and TRBJ2-5; D remains unclear. The CDR3 length is 11 residues. The V gene lost 0 bases and the J gene lost 5 bases, with 0 bases spanning the gap. CDR1 and CDR2 from the germline V gene are KGHDR and SFDVKD. The CDR3 reads CATSDLETQYF. The CDR3 coding sequence is TGTGCCACCAGTGATTTGGAGACCCAGTACTTC.

This chain connects TRBV12-5 to TRBJ2-7; D is ambiguous. Germline-derived CDR1 and CDR2 are LGHNT and FRNRAP. V gave up 7 bases and J gave up 1 base, with 8 bases separating them. The CDR3 is made up of 12 amino acids. This chain's CDR3 is CASAGGSYEQYF. The CDR3, as DNA: TGTGCTAGTGCGGGTGGATCCTACGAGCAGTACTTC.

This chain uses TRBV12-5 with TRBJ1-2; TRBD1 aligns across 11 bases. The CDR3 sequence is 17 residues long. Trimming cost V 8 bases and J 3 bases; bases outside gene matches: 14. CDR1 is LGHNT and CDR2 is FRNRAP in the germline V gene. The CDR3 nucleotides are TGTGCTAGTAGATTCCGCGGGACAGGGGGTTGTTACTATGGCTACACCTTC. Protein product: CASRFRGTGGCYYGYTF.

The V call is TRBV27, the J call TRBJ2-2; a possible D gene is TRBD2 (7 bases). Germline lookup yields CDR1 MNHEY and CDR2 SMNVEV (reference sequence). Trimming left V 3 bases short and J 6 bases short, with 14 bases between. The CDR3 contains 15 residues. This CDR3 reads CASSFAGEGAGELFF. The CDR3 coding sequence is TGTGCCAGCAGTTTCGCAGGGGAGGGGGCCGGGGAGCTGTTTTTT.